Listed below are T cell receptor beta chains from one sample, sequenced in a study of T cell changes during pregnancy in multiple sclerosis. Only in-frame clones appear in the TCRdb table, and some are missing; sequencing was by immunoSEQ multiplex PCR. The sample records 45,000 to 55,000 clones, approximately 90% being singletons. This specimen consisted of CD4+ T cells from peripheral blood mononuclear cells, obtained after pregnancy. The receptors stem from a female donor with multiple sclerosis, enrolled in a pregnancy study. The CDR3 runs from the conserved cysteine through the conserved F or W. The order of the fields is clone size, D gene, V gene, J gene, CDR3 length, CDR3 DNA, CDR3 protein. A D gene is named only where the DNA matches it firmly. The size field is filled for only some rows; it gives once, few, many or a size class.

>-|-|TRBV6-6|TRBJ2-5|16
TGTGCCAGCAGTTACGACTCGTCGGCATCCGGAGAGACCCAGTACTTC
CASSYDSSASGETQYF
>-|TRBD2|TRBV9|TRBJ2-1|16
TGTGCCAGCAGCGTATCCGGACTAGCGGGAAACAATGAGCAGTTCTTC
CASSVSGLAGNNEQFF
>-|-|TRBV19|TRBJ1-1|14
TGTGCCAGTATAGGGAGAGACTATAACACTGAAGCTTTCTTT
CASIGRDYNTEAFF
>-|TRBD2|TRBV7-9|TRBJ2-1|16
TGTGCCAGCAGCTTATCCTTAGCGGGAGGACGGAATGAGCAGTTCTTC
CASSLSLAGGRNEQFF
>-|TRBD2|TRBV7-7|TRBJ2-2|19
TGTGCTAGCAGCTCCGCCCCAGGGAGGGCCTGGGTTGACACCGGGGAGCTGTTTTTT
CASSSAPGRAWVDTGELFF
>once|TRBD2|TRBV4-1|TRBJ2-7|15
TGCGCCAGCAGCCAACTACTAGCGGGAGGGGACGAGCAGTACTTC
CASSQLLAGGDEQYF
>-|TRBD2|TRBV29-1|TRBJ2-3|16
TGCAGCGTTGAAGGAATGGCTAGCGGGAGCACAGATACGCAGTATTTT
CSVEGMASGSTDTQYF
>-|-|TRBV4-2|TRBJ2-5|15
TGTGCCAGCTCCTCAGTCAGCGGCACCCAAGAGACCCAGTACTTC
CASSSVSGTQETQYF
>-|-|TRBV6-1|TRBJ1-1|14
TGTGCCAGCAGTGATGCGGGTGGGTACACTGAAGCTTTCTTT
CASSDAGGYTEAFF
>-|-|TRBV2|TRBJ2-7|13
TGTGCCAGCACTGAGCGGTACTCCTACGAGCAGTACTTC
CASTERYSYEQYF
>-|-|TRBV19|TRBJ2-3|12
TGTGCCAGTAGTATCCAAGCGGGTACGCAGTATTTT
CASSIQAGTQYF
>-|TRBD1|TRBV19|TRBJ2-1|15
TGTGCCAGTAGTATATCCGGACAGGGGAGACATGAGCAGTTCTTC
CASSISGQGRHEQFF
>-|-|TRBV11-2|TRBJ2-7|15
TGTGCCAGCTGTCCAGCCCCCGGGAGAACCCACGAGCAGTACTTC
CASCPAPGRTHEQYF
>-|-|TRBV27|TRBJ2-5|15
TGTGCCAGCAGGTTACGTACCAGGGCTAAAGAGACCCAGTACTTC
CASRLRTRAKETQYF
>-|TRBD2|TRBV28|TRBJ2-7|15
TGTGCCAGCAGTTCAGCGGGACTAGCGGGGAGTGGGCAGTACTTC
CASSSAGLAGSGQYF
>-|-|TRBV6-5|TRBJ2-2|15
TGTGCCAGCCGTTCCCCAGCGGGGAACACCGGGGAGCTGTTTTTT
CASRSPAGNTGELFF
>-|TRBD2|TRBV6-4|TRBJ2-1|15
TGTGCCAGCAGACAACTAGCGTCCAAAGAGGGGGAGCAGTTCTTC
CASRQLASKEGEQFF
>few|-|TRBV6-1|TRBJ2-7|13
TGTGCCAGCAGTGAATGGAGGGGGGGCGAGCAGTACTTC
CASSEWRGGEQYF
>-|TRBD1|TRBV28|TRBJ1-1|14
TGTGCCAGCAGTTCGCCGGGACAGTACACTGAAGCTTTCTTT
CASSSPGQYTEAFF
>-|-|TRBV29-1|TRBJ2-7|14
TGCAGCGTTGTGTGGGGAGCCCGCTCCTACGAGCAGTACTTC
CSVVWGARSYEQYF
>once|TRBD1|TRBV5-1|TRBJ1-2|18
TGCGCCAGCAGCTTGGCACCGGGACAGGGGTCGCCTAACTATGGCTACACCTTC
CASSLAPGQGSPNYGYTF
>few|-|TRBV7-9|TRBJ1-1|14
TGTGCCATCAAGTCCGGGTTAACGAACACTGAAGCTTTCTTT
CAIKSGLTNTEAFF
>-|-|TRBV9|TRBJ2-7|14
TGTGCCAGCTCTCCGGTAGGGCAGGGCAACGAGCAGTACTTC
CASSPVGQGNEQYF
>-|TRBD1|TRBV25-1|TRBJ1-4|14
TGTACCAGCAGCTTACAGGGGACGGATGAAAAACTGTTTTTT
CTSSLQGTDEKLFF
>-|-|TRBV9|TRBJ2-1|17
TGTGCCAGCAGCGTAGTTGGAGACAGCAGTGGGTTAAATGAGCAGTTCTTC
CASSVVGDSSGLNEQFF